What follows is one TCR beta chain and its context. The target antigen is unknown. HIV-negative, healthy adults without recent acute infections or vaccinations were the donors. These data are taken from a study of shared clonotypes between healthy human individuals. Germline V gene lookup returns CDR1 SGHTA and CDR2 FQGTGA. V was clipped by 5 bases and J by 4 bases; unmatched bases: 4. The CDR3 runs 13 residues. On sorted subsets, replicate PCRs used 150 to 250 ng DNA, or 27,000 or so T cell genomes. Only in-frame clones appear in the TCRdb table, and some are missing; sequencing was by immunoSEQ multiplex PCR. Here the sample spans 2 million to 2.5 million clones, over 90% being singletons. Whole-study findings and limits: Genetic and exposure-history diversity was limited by the few donors. Rarefaction indicated that sorted-subset sequencing remained incomplete although depth was large.

The sample consisted of naive CD4+ T cells from PBMCs. Subset given: CD45RA+ positively selected. The sequence was collected from a man aged 18 to 29 in good health. Some clones in this sample may be carry-over from other donors' samples. The rearrangement joins TRBV7-3 to TRBJ1-1; 7 positions match TRBD1. CDR3 sequence reads: CASSLGTVTEAFF. The CDR3 DNA follows: TGTGCCAGCAGCCTTGGGACAGTCACTGAAGCTTTCTTT.